These 2 T cell receptor beta chains were sequenced from one sample in a study of blood T cell repertoires in COVID-19. Sequencing used immunoSEQ multiplex PCR; TCRdb keeps in-frame clones, though not all of them. The sample holds about 200,000 clones, approximately 85% seen once. The source material was peripheral blood. The receptor set was obtained from a human donor with active or convalescent COVID-19. The donor label of this sample is uncertain.

This clone was seen once. The chain is built from TRBV9 and TRBJ2-5, with 7 bases matching TRBD2. V lost 0 bases and J lost 5; bases outside the gene matches: 7. Germline assignment: CDR1 SGDLS and CDR2 YYNGEE. The CDR3 spans 15 residues. CDR3 in DNA: TGTGCCAGCAGCGTAGGGCAGGGCGGGGGTGAGACCCAGTACTTC. Translating gives CASSVGQGGGETQYF.

The chain uses TRBV7-9 and TRBJ1-2, with D possibly matching TRBD1 (6 bases). The CDR3 totals 12 residues. The germline CDR1 and CDR2 sequences are SEHNR and FQNEAQ (reference sequence). The CDR3 nucleotides read TGTGCGGGGGCGCCGGTTAACTATGGCTACACCTTC. Its translation: CAGAPVNYGYTF.